The 9 T cell receptor beta chains below were found in one sample sequenced in a study of shared clonotypes between healthy human individuals (dated by TCRdb to the early 2020s). Receptor amplification or capture employed the immunoSEQ multiplex PCR assay. TCRdb stores this immuneACCESS table with in-frame sequences only. Part of the clones is absent; in the studies checked, under half of the shortfall reflects unresolved V genes, and no reason is known for the rest. The table for this sample lists around 2,100,000 clones; roughly 94% of them were counted only once. The ten largest clones add up to 1% to 1.5% of the sample. For the CD8 naive samples, CD45RO-negative cells were positively selected for CCR7, yielding a CD45RA+CCR7+ population from which TemRA cells were excluded. The sequencing input was naive CD8+ T cells sorted from blood. The cell subset or site label for this specimen denotes: CD45RA+CCR7+. Every receptor here comes from a man between 18 and 35 years old in good health.

CDR3 in amino acids: CASSYSAGEIFTEAFF. CDR3 in DNA: TGTGCCAGCAGTTACTCAGCGGGGGAAATATTCACTGAAGCTTTCTTT. The rearrangement links TRBV6-5 to TRBJ1-1; TRBD1 might be the D (5 bases). The CDR3 covers 16 residues. The V and J ends lost 0 bases and 4 bases respectively, with 15 bases between them. CDR1 and CDR2 from the germline V gene are MNHEY and SVGAGI.

The CDR3 bases are TGTGCCACCAGCACCCAAAACTACTACGAGCAGTACTTC. Translated, it gives CATSTQNYYEQYF. The chain uses TRBV15 and TRBJ2-7; D ambiguous. V gave up 4 bases and J gave up 3 bases, with 10 bases separating them. CDR3 size: 13 residues. The germline V gene has CDR1 LNHNV and CDR2 YYDKDF (reference sequence).

The rearrangement uses TRBV4-1 and TRBJ2-7; TRBD2 aligns across 9 bases. This CDR3 is 16 amino acids long. The germline CDR1 and CDR2 sequences are MGHRA and YSYEKL. Trimming at V came to 1 base and at J to 6 bases, leaving 10 bases not matched to a gene. CDR3 nucleotide sequence: TGCGCCAGCAGCCAAGCCCGGCGGGAGGGCCAAGGCGAGCAGTACTTC. It yields the protein CASSQARREGQGEQYF.

This chain connects TRBV4-3 to TRBJ2-1; 11 bases match TRBD2. The CDR3 is made up of 16 amino acids. V trimming: 3 bases; J trimming: 6 bases; junction bases outside the gene matches: 7. The germline gives CDR1 LGHNA, CDR2 YSLEER. DNA for the CDR3: TGCGCCAGCAGCCACGTAGCGGGAGGGATTGGCAATGAGCAGTTCTTC. This gives the protein CASSHVAGGIGNEQFF.

This chain uses TRBV27 with TRBJ2-7; D gene unclear. V was trimmed by 5 bases and J by 3 bases, leaving 14 bases between them. The CDR3 sequence is 14 residues long. Germline assignment: CDR1 MNHEY and CDR2 SMNVEV (reference sequence). CDR3 nucleotides: TGTGCCAGCAGTAACGTGAAGGGTGACTACGAGCAGTACTTC. It yields the protein CASSNVKGDYEQYF.

The chain couples TRBV19 to TRBJ2-6, with D possibly matching TRBD2 (5 bases). The germline V and J ends were trimmed by 1 base and 0 bases, with 7 bases remaining between them. The CDR3 consists of 16 residues. Per the germline V gene, CDR1 is LNHDA and CDR2 is SQIVND (reference sequence). CDR3 DNA sequence: TGTGCCAGTAGTATAGCGGGGAACTCTGGGGCCAACGTCCTGACTTTC. Translating gives CASSIAGNSGANVLTF.

The genes are TRBV27 and TRBJ2-1, with TRBD2 matching over 8 bases. V lost 6 bases to trimming and J lost 9 bases; unmatched junction nucleotides: 4. The CDR3 covers 12 residues. Germline V CDR1 and CDR2: MNHEY, SMNVEV (reference sequence). In DNA, the CDR3 is TGTGCCAGCAGCCCGGGGGGGGGTGAGCAGTTCTTC. Protein: CASSPGGGEQFF.

This clone appeared a single time. The chain couples TRBV7-8 to TRBJ1-3; D is possibly TRBD1 (6 bases). Germline CDR1 and CDR2: SGHVS and FQNEAQ. Trimming shortened V by 4 bases and J by 8 bases, and 12 bases separated the two germline ends. The CDR3 is 13 amino acids. CDR3 region: CASSWFPGDTIYF. In nucleotides, the CDR3 is TGTGCCAGCAGCTGGTTTCCAGGGGACACCATATATTTT.

On this clone itself: Other DNA sequences from this sample encode an identical CDR3 as well. The chain has TRBV27 and TRBJ2-3; possibly TRBD2 for D (5 bases). The CDR3 covers 16 residues. Between the trimmed V and J ends, which lost 1 base and 1 base, there was a span of 12 bases. Per the germline V gene, CDR1 is MNHEY and CDR2 is SMNVEV (reference sequence). CDR3: CASSLLGVGGTDTQYF. The CDR3 region has the DNA TGTGCCAGCAGTTTATTGGGAGTCGGGGGCACAGATACGCAGTATTTT.